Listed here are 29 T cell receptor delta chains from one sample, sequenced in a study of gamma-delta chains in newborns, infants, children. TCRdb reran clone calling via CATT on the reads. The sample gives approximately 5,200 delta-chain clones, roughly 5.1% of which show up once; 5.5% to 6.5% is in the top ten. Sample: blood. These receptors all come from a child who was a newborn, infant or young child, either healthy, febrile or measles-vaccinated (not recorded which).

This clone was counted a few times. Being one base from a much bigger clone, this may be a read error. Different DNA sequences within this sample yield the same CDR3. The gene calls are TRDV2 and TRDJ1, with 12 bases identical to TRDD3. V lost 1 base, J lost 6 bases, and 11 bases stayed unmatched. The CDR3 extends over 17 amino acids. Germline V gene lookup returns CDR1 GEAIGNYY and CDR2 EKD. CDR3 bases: TGTGCCTGTGACACGTTACTGGGGGATACATCGCCCAATAAACTCATCTTT. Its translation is CACDTLLGDTSPNKLIF.

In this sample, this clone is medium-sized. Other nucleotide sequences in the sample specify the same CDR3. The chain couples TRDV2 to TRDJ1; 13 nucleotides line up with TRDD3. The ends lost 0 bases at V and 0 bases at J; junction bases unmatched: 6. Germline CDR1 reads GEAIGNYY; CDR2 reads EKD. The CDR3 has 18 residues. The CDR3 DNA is TGTGCCTGTGACACCCTACTGGGGGATACGCGGTACACCGATAAACTCATCTTT. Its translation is CACDTLLGDTRYTDKLIF.

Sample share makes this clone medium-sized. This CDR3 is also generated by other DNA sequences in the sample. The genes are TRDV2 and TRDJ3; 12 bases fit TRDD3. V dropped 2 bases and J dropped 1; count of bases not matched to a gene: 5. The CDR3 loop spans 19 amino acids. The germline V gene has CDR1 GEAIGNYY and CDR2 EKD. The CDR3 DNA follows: TGTGCCTGTGACAACTGGGGGATACAAGATTCCTGGGACACCCGACAGATGTTTTTC. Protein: CACDNWGIQDSWDTRQMFF.

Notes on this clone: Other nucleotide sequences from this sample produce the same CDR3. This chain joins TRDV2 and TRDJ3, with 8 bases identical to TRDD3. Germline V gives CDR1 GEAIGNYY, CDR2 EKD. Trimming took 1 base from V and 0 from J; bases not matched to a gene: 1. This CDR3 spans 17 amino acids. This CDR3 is CACDTTGGSWDTRQMFF. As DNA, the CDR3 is TGTGCCTGTGACACGACTGGGGGCTCCTGGGACACCCGACAGATGTTTTTC.

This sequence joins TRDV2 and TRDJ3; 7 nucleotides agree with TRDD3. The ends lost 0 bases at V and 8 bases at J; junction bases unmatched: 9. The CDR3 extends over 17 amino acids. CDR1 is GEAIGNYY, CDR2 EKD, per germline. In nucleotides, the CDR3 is TGTGCCTGTGACACCGTAGCAGGATACGCGCACACCCGACAGATGTTTTTC. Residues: CACDTVAGYAHTRQMFF.

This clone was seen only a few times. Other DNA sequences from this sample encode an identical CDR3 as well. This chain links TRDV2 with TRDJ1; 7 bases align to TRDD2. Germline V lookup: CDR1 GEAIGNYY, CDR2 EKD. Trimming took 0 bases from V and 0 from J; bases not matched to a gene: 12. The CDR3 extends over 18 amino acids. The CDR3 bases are TGTGCCTGTGACACCGTTCCTACGGGGGGTACGTACACCGATAAACTCATCTTT. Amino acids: CACDTVPTGGTYTDKLIF.

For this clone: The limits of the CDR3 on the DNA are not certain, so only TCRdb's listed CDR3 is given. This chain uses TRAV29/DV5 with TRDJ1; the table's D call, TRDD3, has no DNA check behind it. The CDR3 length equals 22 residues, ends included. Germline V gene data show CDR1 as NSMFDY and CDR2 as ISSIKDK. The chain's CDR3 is CSVLLCSKRHWGQIRYLLKLIF.

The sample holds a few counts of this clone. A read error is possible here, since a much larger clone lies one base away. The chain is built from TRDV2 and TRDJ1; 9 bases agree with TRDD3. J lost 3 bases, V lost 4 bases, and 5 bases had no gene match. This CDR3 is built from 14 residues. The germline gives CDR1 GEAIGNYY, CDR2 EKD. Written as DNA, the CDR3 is TGTGCCTGTGATACTGGGGGACGGGCCGATAAACTCATCTTT. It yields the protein CACDTGGRADKLIF.

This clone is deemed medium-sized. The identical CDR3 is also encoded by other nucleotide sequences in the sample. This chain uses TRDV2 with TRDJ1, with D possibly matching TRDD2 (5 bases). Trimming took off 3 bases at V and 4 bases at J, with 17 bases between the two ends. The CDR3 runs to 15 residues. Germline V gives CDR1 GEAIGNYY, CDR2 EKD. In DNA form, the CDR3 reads TGTGCCTGTGACTCCCTTCTGGCGGAGGTCGATAAACTCATCTTT. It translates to CACDSLLAEVDKLIF.

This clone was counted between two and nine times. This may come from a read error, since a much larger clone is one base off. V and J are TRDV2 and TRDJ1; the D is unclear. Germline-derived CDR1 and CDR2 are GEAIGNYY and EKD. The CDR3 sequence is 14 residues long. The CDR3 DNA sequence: TGTGCCCGTGACACCCTCGGCGGCCGGGATAAACTCATCTTT. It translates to CARDTLGGRDKLIF.

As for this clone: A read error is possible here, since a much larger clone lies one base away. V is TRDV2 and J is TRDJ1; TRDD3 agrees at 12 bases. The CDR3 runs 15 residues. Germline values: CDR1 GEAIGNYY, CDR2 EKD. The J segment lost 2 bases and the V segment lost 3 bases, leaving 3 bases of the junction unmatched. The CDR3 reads CACDRLGDTTDKLIF. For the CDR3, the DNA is TGTGCCTGTGACCGGCTGGGGGATACGACCGATAAACTCATCTTT.

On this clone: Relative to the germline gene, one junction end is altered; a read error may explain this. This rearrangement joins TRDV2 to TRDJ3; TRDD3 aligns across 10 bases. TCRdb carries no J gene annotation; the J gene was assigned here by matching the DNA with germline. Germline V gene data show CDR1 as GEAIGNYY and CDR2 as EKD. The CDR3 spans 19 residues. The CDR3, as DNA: TGTGCCTGTGACACCGTACTGGGGGATTCCTCCTGGGACGCCCGACAGATGTTTTTC. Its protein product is CACDTVLGDSSWDARQMFF.

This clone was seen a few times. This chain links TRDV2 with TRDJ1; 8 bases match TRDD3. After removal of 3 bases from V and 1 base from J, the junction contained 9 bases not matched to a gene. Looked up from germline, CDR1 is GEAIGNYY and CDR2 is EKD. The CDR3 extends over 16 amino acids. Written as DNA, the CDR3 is TGTGCCTGTGACGAACTACGCTGGGGGACCACCGATAAACTCATCTTT. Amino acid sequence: CACDELRWGTTDKLIF.

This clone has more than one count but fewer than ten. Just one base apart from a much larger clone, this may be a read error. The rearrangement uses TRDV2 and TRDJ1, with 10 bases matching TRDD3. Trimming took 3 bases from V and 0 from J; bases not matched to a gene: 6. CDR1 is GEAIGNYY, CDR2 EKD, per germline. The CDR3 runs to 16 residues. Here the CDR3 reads CACDDPTGGYTDKLIF. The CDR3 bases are TGTGCCTGTGACGACCCTACTGGGGGATACACCGATAAACTCATCTTT.

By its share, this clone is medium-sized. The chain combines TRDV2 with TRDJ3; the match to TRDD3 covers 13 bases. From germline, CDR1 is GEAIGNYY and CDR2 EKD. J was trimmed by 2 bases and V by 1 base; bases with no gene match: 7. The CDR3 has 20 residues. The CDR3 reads CACDTVLGDTATWDTRQMFF. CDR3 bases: TGTGCCTGTGACACAGTACTGGGGGATACGGCCACCTGGGACACCCGACAGATGTTTTTC.

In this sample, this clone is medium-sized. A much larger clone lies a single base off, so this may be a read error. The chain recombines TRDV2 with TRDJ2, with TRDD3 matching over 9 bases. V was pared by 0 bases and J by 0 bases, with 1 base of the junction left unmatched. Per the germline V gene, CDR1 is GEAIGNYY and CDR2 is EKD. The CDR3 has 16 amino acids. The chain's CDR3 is CACDTMGDTLTAQLFF. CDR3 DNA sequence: TGTGCCTGTGACACCATGGGGGATACTTTGACAGCACAACTCTTCTTT.

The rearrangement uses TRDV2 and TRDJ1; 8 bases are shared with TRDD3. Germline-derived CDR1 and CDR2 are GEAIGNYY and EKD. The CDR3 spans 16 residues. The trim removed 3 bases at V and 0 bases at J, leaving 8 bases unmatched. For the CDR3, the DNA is TGTGCCTGTGACTTAATTACTGGGGGTAACACCGATAAACTCATCTTT. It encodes CACDLITGGNTDKLIF.

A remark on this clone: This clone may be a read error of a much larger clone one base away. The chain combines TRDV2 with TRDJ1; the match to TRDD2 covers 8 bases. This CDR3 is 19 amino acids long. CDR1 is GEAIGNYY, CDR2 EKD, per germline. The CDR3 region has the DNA TGTGCCTGTGAGACGCTTCCTACGAAGGGGACCGAAGGTGCCGATAAACCCATCTTT. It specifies CACETLPTKGTEGADKPIF.

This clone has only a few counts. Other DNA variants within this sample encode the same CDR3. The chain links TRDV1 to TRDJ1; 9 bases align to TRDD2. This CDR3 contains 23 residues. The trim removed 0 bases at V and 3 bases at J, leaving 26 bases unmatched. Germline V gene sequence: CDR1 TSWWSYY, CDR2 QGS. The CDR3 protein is CALGELAPSYSLLGMALSDKLIF. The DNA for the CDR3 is TGTGCTCTTGGGGAACTTGCTCCTTCCTACAGTTTACTGGGGATGGCCCTGTCCGATAAACTCATCTTT.

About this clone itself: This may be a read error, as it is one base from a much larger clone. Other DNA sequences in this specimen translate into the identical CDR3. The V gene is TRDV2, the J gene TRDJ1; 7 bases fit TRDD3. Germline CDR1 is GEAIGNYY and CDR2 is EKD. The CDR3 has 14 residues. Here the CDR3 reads CACDTVGDTDRLIF. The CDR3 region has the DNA TGTGCCTGTGACACAGTGGGGGACACCGATAGACTCATCTTT.

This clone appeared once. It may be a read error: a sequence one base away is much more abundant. The CDR3 loop is CACDPLGYRDSEPTDKLIF. The CDR3, as DNA: TGTGCCTGTGACCCTTTAGGCTACCGGGATTCCGAACCAACCGATAAACTCATCTTT. The gene calls are TRDV2 and TRDJ1, with D possibly matching TRDD3 (5 bases). TCRdb offers no J gene call, so here the DNA was matched to germline to obtain one. The CDR3 is made up of 19 amino acids. Germline assignment: CDR1 GEAIGNYY and CDR2 EKD. V gave up 3 bases and J gave up 2 bases, with 27 bases separating them.

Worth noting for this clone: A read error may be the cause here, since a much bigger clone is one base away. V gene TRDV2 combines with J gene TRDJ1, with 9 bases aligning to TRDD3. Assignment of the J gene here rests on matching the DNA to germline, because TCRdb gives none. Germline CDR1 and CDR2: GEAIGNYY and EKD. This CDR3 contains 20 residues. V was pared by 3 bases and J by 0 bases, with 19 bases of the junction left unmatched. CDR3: CACDAVLPPTNWGNTDKLIF. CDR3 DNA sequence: TGTGCCTGTGACGCCGTTCTTCCTCCTACGAACTGGGGGAACACCGATAAACTCATCTTT.

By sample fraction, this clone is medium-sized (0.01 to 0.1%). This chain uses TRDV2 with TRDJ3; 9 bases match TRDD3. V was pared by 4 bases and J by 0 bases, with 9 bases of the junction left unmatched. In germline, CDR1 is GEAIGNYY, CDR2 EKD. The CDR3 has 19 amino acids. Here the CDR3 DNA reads TGTGCCTGTGATCGCCTCACTGGGGGAACCTCCTGGGACACCCGACAGATGTTTTTC. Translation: CACDRLTGGTSWDTRQMFF.

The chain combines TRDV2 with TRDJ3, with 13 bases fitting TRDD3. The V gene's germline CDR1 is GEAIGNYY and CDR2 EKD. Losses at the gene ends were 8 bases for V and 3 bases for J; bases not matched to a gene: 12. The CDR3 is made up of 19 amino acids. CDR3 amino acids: CAYGFVLGDTRWDTRQMFF. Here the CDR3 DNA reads TGTGCCTATGGCTTCGTACTGGGGGATACGCGCTGGGACACCCGACAGATGTTTTTC.

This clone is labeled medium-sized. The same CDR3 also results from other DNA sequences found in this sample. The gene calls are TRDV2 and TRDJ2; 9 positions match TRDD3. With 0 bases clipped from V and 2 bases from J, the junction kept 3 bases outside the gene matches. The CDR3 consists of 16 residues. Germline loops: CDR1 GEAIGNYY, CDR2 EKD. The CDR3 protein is CACDTVGDTLTAQLFF. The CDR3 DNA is TGTGCCTGTGACACCGTAGGGGATACGTTGACAGCACAACTCTTCTTT.

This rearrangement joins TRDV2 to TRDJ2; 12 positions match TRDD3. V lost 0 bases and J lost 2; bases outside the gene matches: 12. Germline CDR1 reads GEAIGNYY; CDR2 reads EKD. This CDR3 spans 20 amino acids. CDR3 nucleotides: TGTGCCTGTGACACCGTTCTACTGGGGGATACTCGCGAATTGACAGCACAACTCTTCTTT. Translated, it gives CACDTVLLGDTRELTAQLFF.

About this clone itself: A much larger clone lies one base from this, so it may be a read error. The CDR3 here is CARDTVGDLDKLIF. The CDR3 DNA reads as TGTGCCCGTGACACCGTGGGGGATCTCGATAAACTCATCTTT. The V and J genes are TRDV2 and TRDJ1; 8 bases line up with TRDD3. The germline CDR1 and CDR2 sequences are GEAIGNYY and EKD. The CDR3 spans 14 residues.

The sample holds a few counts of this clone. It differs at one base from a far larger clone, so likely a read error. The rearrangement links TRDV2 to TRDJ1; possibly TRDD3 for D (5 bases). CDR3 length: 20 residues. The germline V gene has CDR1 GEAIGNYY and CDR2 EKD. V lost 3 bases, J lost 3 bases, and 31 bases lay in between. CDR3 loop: CACDPIGRWGQLNYADKLIF. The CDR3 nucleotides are TGTGCCTGTGACCCGATTGGGAGGTGGGGACAGCTGAATTACGCCGATAAACTCATCTTT.

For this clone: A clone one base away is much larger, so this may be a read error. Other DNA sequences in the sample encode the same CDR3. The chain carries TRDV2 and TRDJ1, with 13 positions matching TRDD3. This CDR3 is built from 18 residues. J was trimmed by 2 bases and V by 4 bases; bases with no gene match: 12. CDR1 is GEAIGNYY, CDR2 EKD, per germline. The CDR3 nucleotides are TGTGCCTGTGATCCCCTCGTTACTGGGGGATACGAGACCGATAAACTCATCTTT. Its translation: CACDPLVTGGYETDKLIF.